These 21 T cell receptor beta chains were all obtained from the same sample, sequenced in a study of blood T cell repertoires in COVID-19. This table comes from immunoSEQ multiplex PCR, and its TCRdb copy is limited to in-frame clones, with some not included. The sample shows under 300,000 clones, 88% of them seen only once. Specimen: peripheral blood. Receptors originate from a woman aged 40 to 50 who had recovered from COVID-19.

This clone has a single count. This chain connects TRBV5-6 to TRBJ1-5; TRBD1 might be the D (6 bases). In germline, CDR1 is SGHDT, CDR2 YYEEEE. The ends were cut back, 3 bases at V and 7 bases at J, with 17 bases in the middle. The CDR3 extends over 15 amino acids. CDR3 sequence: CASSSGGGLRQPQHF. CDR3 in DNA: TGTGCCAGCAGCTCGGGGGGGGGCCTCAGGCAGCCCCAGCATTTT. The full variable domain, rest sourced from reference TRBV5-6 and TRBJ1-5, is DAGVTQSPTHLIKTRGQQVTLRCSPKSGHDTVSWYQQALGQGPQFIFQYYEEEERQRGNFPDRFSGHQFPNYSSELNVNALLLGDSALYLCASSSGGGLRQPQHFGDGTRLSIL.

This clone was detected once. The rearrangement links TRBV7-2 to TRBJ1-6; 8 bases are a match to TRBD1. The length of the CDR3 is 15 residues. J gave up 10 bases and V 0 bases, and 5 bases lay outside the gene matches. The germline V gene has CDR1 SGHTA and CDR2 FQGNSA. In DNA, the CDR3 is TGTGCCAGCAGCTTAGCGCTGACAGGGGCCTCACCCCTCCACTTT. Protein sequence: CASSLALTGASPLHF.

This chain joins TRBV18 and TRBJ2-1, with 9 bases lining up with TRBD2. The CDR3 totals 15 residues. Looked up from germline, CDR1 is KGHSH and CDR2 is LQKENI. V dropped 6 bases and J dropped 4; count of bases not matched to a gene: 7. The CDR3 protein is CASSPRAGGYNEQFF. The CDR3 nucleotides are TGTGCCAGCTCCCCTCGGGCGGGAGGGTACAATGAGCAGTTCTTC.

This rearrangement joins TRBV7-3 to TRBJ1-2; TRBD1 agrees at 11 bases. V lost 2 bases, J lost 8 bases, and 7 bases stayed unmatched. Germline values: CDR1 SGHTA, CDR2 FQGTGA. The CDR3 length is 15 residues. DNA of the CDR3: TGTGCCAGCAGCTTAGAGGGACAGGGGGTTTTCGGCTACACCTTC. Its translation is CASSLEGQGVFGYTF.

The rearrangement links TRBV7-8 to TRBJ1-1, with a tentative D call TRBD1 (5 bases). V lost 0 bases to trimming and J lost 6 bases, with 11 bases between them. Germline V CDR1 and CDR2: SGHVS, FQNEAQ. The CDR3 is made up of 14 amino acids. The CDR3 here is CASSLAGPTAEAFF. CDR3 bases: TGTGCCAGCAGCTTAGCGGGGCCCACGGCTGAAGCTTTCTTT.

The chain couples TRBV18 to TRBJ2-2, with a weak D call TRBD1 (6 bases). The V gene's germline CDR1 is KGHSH and CDR2 LQKENI. V gave up 2 bases and J gave up 6 bases, with 7 bases separating them. CDR3 length equals 13 residues. The CDR3: CASSPTGPGELFF. CDR3 DNA: TGTGCCAGCTCACCAACAGGGCCCGGGGAGCTGTTTTTT. Filled out from reference TRBV18 and TRBJ2-2, the complete variable domain reads NAGVMQNPRHLVRRRGQEARLRCSPMKGHSHVYWYRQLPEEGLKFMVYLQKENIIDESGMPKERFSAEFPKEGPSILRIQQVVRGDSAAYFCASSPTGPGELFFGEGSRLTVL.

The chain combines TRBV18 with TRBJ2-2, with 11 positions matching TRBD1. The CDR3 extends over 18 amino acids. V was pared by 0 bases and J by 0 bases, with 3 bases of the junction left unmatched. Germline CDR1 reads KGHSH; CDR2 reads LQKENI. CDR3 sequence: CASSPPWGQGANTGELFF. Written as DNA, the CDR3 is TGTGCCAGCTCACCACCCTGGGGACAGGGGGCGAACACCGGGGAGCTGTTTTTT.

This sequence joins TRBV15 and TRBJ2-3, with 10 bases aligning to TRBD2. V lost 5 bases to trimming and J lost 5 bases; unmatched junction nucleotides: 7. The CDR3 length is 15 residues. Germline V gives CDR1 LNHNV, CDR2 YYDKDF (reference sequence). CDR3 in amino acids: CATSPGTSEGDTQYF. DNA for the CDR3: TGTGCCACCAGCCCCGGGACTAGCGAGGGAGATACGCAGTATTTT.

V usage is TRBV9 and J usage is TRBJ2-5; possible D gene TRBD2, 7 bases. The length of the CDR3 is 18 residues. V dropped 4 bases and J dropped 0 bases, with 22 bases sitting between them. The germline gives CDR1 SGDLS, CDR2 YYNGEE. This CDR3 reads CASSPPAGANSYQETQYF. CDR3 in DNA: TGTGCCAGCAGCCCCCCCGCGGGGGCAAACTCTTACCAAGAGACCCAGTACTTC. The full variable domain, with the rest looked up from reference TRBV9 and TRBJ2-5, is DSGVTQTPKHLITATGQRVTLRCSPRSGDLSVYWYQQSLDQGLQFLIQYYNGEERAKGNILERFSAQQFPDLHSELNLSSLELGDSALYFCASSPPAGANSYQETQYFGPGTRLLVL.

In this sample, this clone turned up a few times. The chain has TRBV2 and TRBJ1-5, with D possibly matching TRBD1 (5 bases). Germline CDR1 SNHLY, CDR2 FYNNEI. The CDR3 totals 14 residues. The V gene lost 7 bases and the J gene lost 1 base, with 11 bases spanning the gap. CDR3 residues: CASNPPGSNQPQHF. The DNA of the CDR3 is TGTGCCAGCAACCCGCCAGGGAGCAATCAGCCCCAGCATTTT.

This chain joins TRBV5-6 and TRBJ1-3; 12 nucleotides align to TRBD1. Per germline, CDR1 SGHDT and CDR2 YYEEEE. The J segment lost 4 bases and the V segment lost 4 bases, leaving 6 bases of the junction unmatched. This CDR3 spans 16 amino acids. CDR3 sequence (DNA): TGTGCCAGCAGCCTCTGGGACAGGGGGCTGGGAAACACCATATATTTT. Translating gives CASSLWDRGLGNTIYF.

The chain employs TRBV3-1 (or the pseudogene TRBV3-2) and TRBJ2-1, with 10 bases aligning to TRBD2. The V segment lost 3 bases and the J segment 7 bases; nucleotides outside the gene matches: 9. Germline CDR1 reads LGHDT; CDR2 reads YNNKEL (reference sequence). The length of the CDR3 is 16 residues. CDR3 sequence reads: CASSHGLAGVGNEQFF. The CDR3 DNA reads as TGTGCCAGCAGCCATGGGCTAGCGGGAGTTGGTAATGAGCAGTTCTTC.

V and J are TRBV7-9 and TRBJ2-7; 10 bases agree with TRBD1. The CDR3 spans 14 residues. From germline, CDR1 is SEHNR and CDR2 FQNEAQ (reference sequence). V dropped 1 base and J dropped 7; count of bases not matched to a gene: 4. The CDR3 sequence: CASSLGQGAQEQYV. The CDR3 coding sequence is TGTGCCAGCAGCTTAGGACAGGGGGCGCAGGAGCAGTACGTC.

The rearrangement uses TRBV3-1 (or the pseudogene TRBV3-2) and TRBJ2-5; D might be TRBD2 (7 bases). Germline V gene sequence: CDR1 LGHDT, CDR2 YNNKEL (reference sequence). The CDR3 is 15 amino acids. Trimming removed 6 bases at V and 2 bases at J, with 16 bases between. The CDR3 sequence: CASRPRGGRQETQYF. The CDR3 DNA sequence: TGTGCCAGCAGGCCGAGGGGGGGGAGACAAGAGACCCAGTACTTC.

The chain is built from TRBV6-1 and TRBJ1-5; tentative D call: TRBD1 (5 bases). The V gene's germline CDR1 is MNHNS and CDR2 SASEGT. This CDR3 region has 15 residues. V dropped 1 base and J dropped 5 bases, with 12 bases sitting between them. CDR3 loop: CASSEDLGGYQPQHF. CDR3 bases: TGTGCCAGCAGTGAAGATTTGGGGGGTTATCAGCCCCAGCATTTT.

In its sample, this clone was seen a few times. The chain links TRBV29-1 to TRBJ2-7; 8 bases agree with TRBD1. With V trimmed by 6 bases and J by 0 bases, 10 bases remained unmatched. This CDR3 is 15 amino acids long. The germline V gene has CDR1 SQVTM and CDR2 ANQGSEA. CDR3 loop: CSVSGRDRSSYEQYF. The CDR3 DNA reads TGCAGCGTCTCCGGGCGGGACAGGAGCTCCTACGAGCAGTACTTC.

This clone was counted a single time. The chain employs TRBV20-1 and TRBJ2-1; 11 positions match TRBD2. The CDR3 extends over 17 amino acids. Germline V gene sequence: CDR1 DFQATT, CDR2 SNEGSKA (reference sequence). V shed 3 bases and J 2 bases; nucleotides not matched to a gene: 9. CDR3: CSASPPSGRRTYNEQFF. CDR3 nucleotides: TGCAGTGCTAGTCCCCCTAGCGGGAGGCGAACCTACAATGAGCAGTTCTTC.

J is TRBJ1-2 and V is TRBV6-6, with a possible D match to TRBD1 (6 bases). The CDR3 is made up of 15 amino acids. Germline V gene data show CDR1 as MNHNY and CDR2 as SVGAGI (reference sequence). V was trimmed by 4 bases and J by 3 bases, leaving 15 bases between them. The CDR3 DNA follows: TGTGCCAGCAGTTCCATTACAGGGTCCCACTATGGCTACACCTTC. Amino acids: CASSSITGSHYGYTF.

In the case of this clone: This sample also contains other DNA sequences that code for the same CDR3. The CDR3 bases are TGTGCCTGGAGTGTACGGGGGGGGTCTGGGGCCAACGTCCTGACTTTC. This codes for CAWSVRGGSGANVLTF. V usage is TRBV30 and J usage is TRBJ2-6; 8 bases match TRBD2. Losses at the gene ends were 0 bases for V and 1 base for J; bases not matched to a gene: 2. The germline V gene has CDR1 GTSNPN and CDR2 SVGIG (reference sequence). The CDR3 covers 16 residues.

V gene TRBV4-3 combines with J gene TRBJ1-2; tentative D call: TRBD1 (6 bases). CDR3 length: 16 amino acids. Germline CDR1 LGHNA, CDR2 YSLEER. The germline V and J ends were trimmed by 2 bases and 0 bases, with 13 bases remaining between them. As DNA, the CDR3 is TGCGCCAGCAGCCAACCCGGCACAGGGCCTAACTATGGCTACACCTTC. This encodes CASSQPGTGPNYGYTF.

This chain uses TRBV9 with TRBJ2-5; TRBD2 matches at 12 bases. CDR3 length equals 16 residues. Trimming cost V 3 bases and J 4 bases; bases outside gene matches: 7. The germline gives CDR1 SGDLS, CDR2 YYNGEE. CDR3 DNA sequence: TGTGCCAGCAGCGCGGAAGGACTAGCGGGGCGAGAGACCCAGTACTTC. Its translation: CASSAEGLAGRETQYF.